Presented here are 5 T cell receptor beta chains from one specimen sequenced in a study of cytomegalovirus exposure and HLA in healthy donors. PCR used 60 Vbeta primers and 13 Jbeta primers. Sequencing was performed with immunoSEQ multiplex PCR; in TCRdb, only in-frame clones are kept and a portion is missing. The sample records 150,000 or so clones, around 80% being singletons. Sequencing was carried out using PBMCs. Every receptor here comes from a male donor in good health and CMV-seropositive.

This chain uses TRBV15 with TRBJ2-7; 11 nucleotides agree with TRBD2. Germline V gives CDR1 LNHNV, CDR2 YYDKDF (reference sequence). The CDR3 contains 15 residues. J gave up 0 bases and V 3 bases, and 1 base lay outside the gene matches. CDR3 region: CATSRTSGNSYEQYF. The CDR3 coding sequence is TGTGCCACCAGCAGGACTAGCGGGAACTCCTACGAGCAGTACTTC.

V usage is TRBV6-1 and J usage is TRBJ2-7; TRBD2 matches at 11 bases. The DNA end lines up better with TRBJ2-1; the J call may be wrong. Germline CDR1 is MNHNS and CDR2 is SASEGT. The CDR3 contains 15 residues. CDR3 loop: CASSTSGSLNNEQFF. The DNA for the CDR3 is TGTGCCAGCAGTACTAGCGGGAGTCTCAACAATGAGCAGTTCTTC.

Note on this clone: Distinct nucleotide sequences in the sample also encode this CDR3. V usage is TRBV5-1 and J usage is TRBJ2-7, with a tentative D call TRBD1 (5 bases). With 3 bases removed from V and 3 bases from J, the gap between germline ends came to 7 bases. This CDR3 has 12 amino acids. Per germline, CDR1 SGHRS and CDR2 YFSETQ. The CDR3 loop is CASSSQGYEQYF. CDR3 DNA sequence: TGCGCCAGCAGCTCCCAGGGCTACGAGCAGTACTTC.

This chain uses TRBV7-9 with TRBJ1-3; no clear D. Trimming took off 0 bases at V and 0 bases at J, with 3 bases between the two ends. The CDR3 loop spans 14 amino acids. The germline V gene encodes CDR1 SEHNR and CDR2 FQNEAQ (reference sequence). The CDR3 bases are TGTGCCAGCAGCTTAGCCAGCTCTGGAAACACCATATATTTT. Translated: CASSLASSGNTIYF.

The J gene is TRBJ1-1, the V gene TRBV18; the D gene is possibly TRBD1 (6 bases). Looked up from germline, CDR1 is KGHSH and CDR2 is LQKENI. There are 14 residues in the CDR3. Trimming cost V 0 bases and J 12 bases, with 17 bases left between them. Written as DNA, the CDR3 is TGTGCCAGCTCACCACCGAACAGGGTAAACTCTCCTTTCTTT. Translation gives CASSPPNRVNSPFF.